Below, 21 T cell receptor beta chains from the same sample are listed, as sequenced in a study of cytomegalovirus exposure and HLA in healthy donors. Measured with immunoSEQ multiplex PCR; TCRdb has only the in-frame clones, and not every one. The data contain fewer than 200,000 clones, around nine tenths of them singletons. Input material: PBMCs. The receptors originated from a man aged 30 to 45 in good health and CMV-seropositive.

This clone was picked up a small number of times. V gene TRBV2 combines with J gene TRBJ2-5; possibly TRBD2 for D (6 bases). V lost 7 bases and J 2 bases, leaving 14 bases between the germline ends. Germline V gives CDR1 SNHLY, CDR2 FYNNEI. The CDR3 covers 14 residues. The CDR3: CASMRGLLQETQYF. The CDR3 nucleotides read TGTGCCAGCATGCGGGGACTCCTTCAAGAGACCCAGTACTTC.

The V and J genes are TRBV29-1 and TRBJ2-5, with D perhaps matching TRBD2 (5 bases). This CDR3 contains 11 residues. From germline, CDR1 is SQVTM and CDR2 ANQGSEA. V lost 5 bases, J lost 3 bases, and 7 bases lay in between. The CDR3, as DNA: TGCAGCGTTCGGGGAGAAGAGACCCAGTACTTC. Its translation: CSVRGEETQYF. The complete variable domain, with remaining parts taken from reference TRBV29-1 and TRBJ2-5, reads SAVISQKPSRDICQRGTSLTIQCQVDSQVTMMFWYRQQPGQSLTLIATANQGSEATYESGFVIDKFPISRPNLTFSTLTVSNMSPEDSSIYLCSVRGEETQYFGPGTRLLVL.

The chain couples TRBV5-1 to TRBJ2-2, with 9 bases fitting TRBD2. Losses at the gene ends were 0 bases for V and 0 bases for J; bases not matched to a gene: 0. The CDR3 consists of 16 residues. The V gene's germline CDR1 is SGHRS and CDR2 YFSETQ. The CDR3 DNA reads TGCGCCAGCAGCTTGGGGACTAGCGCGAACACCGGGGAGCTGTTTTTT. This codes for CASSLGTSANTGELFF. The full variable domain, rest sourced from reference TRBV5-1 and TRBJ2-2, is KAGVTQTPRYLIKTRGQQVTLSCSPISGHRSVSWYQQTPGQGLQFLFEYFSETQRNKGNFPGRFSGRQFSNSRSEMNVSTLELGDSALYLCASSLGTSANTGELFFGEGSRLTVL.

The rearrangement uses TRBV20-1 and TRBJ2-3; D might be TRBD2 (5 bases). V shed 6 bases and J shed 8 bases, with 12 bases lying between them. Germline assignment: CDR1 DFQATT and CDR2 SNEGSKA (reference sequence). This CDR3 comprises 11 residues. The CDR3 DNA is TGCAGTGCCCAGAAAGAGGGTACGCAGTATTTT. This codes for CSAQKEGTQYF.

The J gene is TRBJ2-2, the V gene TRBV28; 10 nucleotides line up with TRBD2. CDR3 length: 15 amino acids. CDR1 is MDHEN, CDR2 SYDVKM, per germline. V shed 6 bases and J 4 bases; nucleotides not matched to a gene: 5. The CDR3 DNA reads TGTGCCAGCAGCCGGACTAGCGGCCCCACCGGGGAGCTGTTTTTT. It yields the protein CASSRTSGPTGELFF.

The V and J genes are TRBV5-1 and TRBJ1-4; D is perhaps TRBD1 (6 bases). V was shortened by 7 bases and J by 8 bases, with 15 bases between the two germline ends. Germline lookup yields CDR1 SGHRS and CDR2 YFSETQ. The CDR3 extends over 13 amino acids. CDR3 residues: CASQGTEGEKLFF. In DNA form, the CDR3 reads TGCGCCAGCCAGGGGACCGAAGGCGAAAAACTGTTTTTT.

The chain couples TRBV4-1 to TRBJ2-1; TRBD2 matches at 8 bases. V was clipped by 0 bases and J by 9 bases; unmatched bases: 13. CDR1 is MGHRA and CDR2 is YSYEKL in the germline V gene. The CDR3 extends over 17 amino acids. The CDR3 DNA is TGCGCCAGCAGCCAAGATCCGAGTAGCGGGACTCGGGGTGAGCAGTTCTTC. Translating it yields CASSQDPSSGTRGEQFF.

The chain carries TRBV29-1 and TRBJ1-2; unclear D gene. V was trimmed by 0 bases and J by 8 bases, leaving 16 bases between them. The germline CDR1 and CDR2 sequences are SQVTM and ANQGSEA. This CDR3 region has 14 residues. The CDR3 nucleotides read TGCAGCGTTGAAGACACACCCCCTCTTTGGGGCTACACCTTC. Amino acid sequence: CSVEDTPPLWGYTF.

This rearrangement joins TRBV2 to TRBJ2-1; 11 bases map to TRBD2. Germline lookup yields CDR1 SNHLY and CDR2 FYNNEI. Trimming cost V 7 bases and J 6 bases; bases outside gene matches: 20. The CDR3 totals 19 residues. The CDR3 is CASTAGGGSRLAGINEQFF. In DNA form, the CDR3 reads TGTGCCAGCACGGCGGGGGGAGGTTCGAGACTAGCGGGGATCAATGAGCAGTTCTTC.

This chain uses TRBV30 with TRBJ2-5; TRBD1 agrees at 8 bases. The germline V gene encodes CDR1 GTSNPN and CDR2 SVGIG (reference sequence). J lost 4 bases, V lost 4 bases, and 5 bases had no gene match. The CDR3 runs 13 residues. CDR3 nucleotides: TGTGCCTGGACAGGGGGCCCCGGAGAGACCCAGTACTTC. It codes for CAWTGGPGETQYF.

V and J are TRBV11-3 and TRBJ2-1, with no clear D. Germline loops: CDR1 SGHNT, CDR2 YENEEA. V was shortened by 5 bases and J by 0 bases, with 8 bases between the two germline ends. This CDR3 comprises 14 residues. Here the CDR3 DNA reads TGTGCCAGCAGCCCTCGGGTCTCCTACAATGAGCAGTTCTTC. It specifies CASSPRVSYNEQFF. Full variable domain (outside the CDR3, taken from reference TRBV11-3 and TRBJ2-1): EAGVVQSPRYKIIEKKQPVAFWCNPISGHNTLYWYLQNLGQGPELLIRYENEEAVDDSQLPKDRFSAERLKGVDSTLKIQPAELGDSAVYLCASSPRVSYNEQFFGPGTRLTVL.

The V gene is TRBV27, the J gene TRBJ2-7; TRBD1 aligns across 11 bases. Germline V gene data show CDR1 as MNHEY and CDR2 as SMNVEV (reference sequence). The CDR3 length is 14 residues. The ends lost 6 bases at V and 3 bases at J; junction bases unmatched: 4. CDR3 region: CASSRTGGVYEQYF. The CDR3, as DNA: TGTGCCAGCAGCAGGACAGGGGGCGTCTACGAGCAGTACTTC.

The V gene is TRBV6-6, the J gene TRBJ2-7; D tentatively fits TRBD1 or TRBD2 (6 bases each). This CDR3 is 15 amino acids long. Germline loops: CDR1 MNHNY, CDR2 SVGAGI (reference sequence). Between the trimmed V and J ends, which lost 5 bases and 6 bases, there was a span of 20 bases. Here the CDR3 reads CASSQNGGAAGEQYF. CDR3 DNA sequence: TGTGCCAGCAGTCAAAACGGGGGCGCGGCGGGCGAGCAGTACTTC.

V and J are TRBV11-1 and TRBJ2-7; D perhaps matches TRBD2 (6 bases). The CDR3 covers 13 residues. The germline V and J ends were trimmed by 1 base and 7 bases, with 11 bases remaining between them. From germline, CDR1 is SGHAT and CDR2 FQDESV (reference sequence). CDR3 sequence: CASSLDTRGEQYF. The CDR3 coding sequence is TGTGCCAGCAGCTTAGACACCCGGGGGGAGCAGTACTTC.

The genes are TRBV2 and TRBJ2-7; 8 nucleotides match TRBD2. Germline CDR1 is SNHLY and CDR2 is FYNNEI. The CDR3 contains 13 residues. With V trimmed by 10 bases and J by 0 bases, 5 bases remained unmatched. The CDR3 DNA reads TGTGCCACCGGGGGGACTAGCTCCTACGAGCAGTACTTC. Its translation: CATGGTSSYEQYF.

Of note for this clone: Other DNA sequences in this specimen translate into the identical CDR3. This rearrangement joins TRBV7-3 to TRBJ2-5; D is possibly TRBD2 (5 bases). Germline assignment: CDR1 SGHTA and CDR2 FQGTGA. Trimming pared 5 bases from V and 1 base from J, leaving 8 bases between. The CDR3 runs to 13 residues. The CDR3 bases are TGTGCCAGCAGCCGGGGATCCCAAGAGACCCAGTACTTC. Translating gives CASSRGSQETQYF.

This chain uses TRBV4-1 with TRBJ2-5; 9 nucleotides agree with TRBD2. Trimming took 5 bases from V and 0 from J; bases not matched to a gene: 7. CDR1 MGHRA and CDR2 YSYEKL come from the germline V gene. The CDR3 is 16 residues long. The CDR3 region has the DNA TGCGCCAGCAGCACCGGACTAGCGCCGTACCAAGAGACCCAGTACTTC. Protein product: CASSTGLAPYQETQYF.

CDR3 nucleotides: TGTGCCAGCAGCGTAGGGTGGGACAGGGCCTACGAGCAGTACTTC. The encoded protein is CASSVGWDRAYEQYF. The V call is TRBV9, the J call TRBJ2-7; the match to TRBD1 covers 9 bases. Germline V gene lookup returns CDR1 SGDLS and CDR2 YYNGEE. The CDR3 covers 15 residues. The V and J ends lost 0 bases and 2 bases, in that order; junction bases with no gene match: 3.

The chain is built from TRBV11-3 and TRBJ1-4; the D is unclear. CDR1 SGHNT and CDR2 YENEEA come from the germline V gene. The CDR3 totals 14 residues. Trimming cost V 1 base and J 8 bases, with 11 bases left between them. As DNA, the CDR3 is TGTGCCAGCAGCTTAGGGGCCCAGGAGGAAAAACTGTTTTTT. It yields the protein CASSLGAQEEKLFF.

This clone was detected only a few times. The genes are TRBV28 and TRBJ2-4; 7 nucleotides agree with TRBD2. The CDR3 is 14 residues long. V lost 4 bases to trimming and J lost 5 bases; unmatched junction nucleotides: 5. Germline V gene sequence: CDR1 MDHEN, CDR2 SYDVKM. CDR3 DNA sequence: TGTGCCAGCAGTTCTGGGGGGGAGGAAAACATTCAGTACTTC. Protein sequence: CASSSGGEENIQYF.

The rearrangement joins TRBV4-3 to TRBJ1-1; tentatively, D is TRBD1 (5 bases). The germline V and J ends were trimmed by 1 base and 1 base, with 10 bases remaining between them. This CDR3 spans 15 amino acids. Germline V gene sequence: CDR1 LGHNA, CDR2 YSLEER. CDR3 residues: CASSQAAGSNTEAFF. Written as DNA, the CDR3 is TGCGCCAGCAGCCAAGCTGCAGGGTCGAACACTGAAGCTTTCTTT.